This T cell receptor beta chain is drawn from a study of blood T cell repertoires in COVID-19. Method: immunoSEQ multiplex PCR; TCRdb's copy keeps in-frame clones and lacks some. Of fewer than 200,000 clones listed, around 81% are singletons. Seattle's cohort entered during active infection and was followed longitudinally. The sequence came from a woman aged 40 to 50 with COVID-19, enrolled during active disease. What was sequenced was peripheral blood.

CDR3 in DNA: TGTGCCAGCTCACCATGGACAGGGCGAGATTCACCCCTCCACTTT. This gives the protein CASSPWTGRDSPLHF. The rearrangement links TRBV18 to TRBJ1-6, with 8 bases fitting TRBD1. There are 15 residues in the CDR3. J gave up 8 bases and V 2 bases, and 5 bases lay outside the gene matches. Germline assignment: CDR1 KGHSH and CDR2 LQKENI. Combining the CDR3 with reference TRBV18 and TRBJ1-6 gives the whole variable domain NAGVMQNPRHLVRRRGQEARLRCSPMKGHSHVYWYRQLPEEGLKFMVYLQKENIIDESGMPKERFSAEFPKEGPSILRIQQVVRGDSAAYFCASSPWTGRDSPLHFGNGTRLTVT.